These 21 T cell receptor beta chains share one sample of origin, sequenced in a study of T cell responses to AZD1222 COVID-19 vaccine. Clones were read by immunoSEQ multiplex PCR, and TCRdb kept only the in-frame ones, dropping some. Of 140,000 or so clones listed, approximately 89% are singletons. The sequences come from peripheral blood, collected 28 days after the second AZD1222 dose. These receptors all come from an adult who received the AZD1222 COVID-19 vaccine.

The chain links TRBV19 to TRBJ2-4, with D possibly being TRBD2 (5 bases). Germline V gene data show CDR1 as LNHDA and CDR2 as SQIVND (reference sequence). The CDR3 loop spans 15 amino acids. Trimming cost V 6 bases and J 0 bases, with 12 bases left between them. The CDR3 DNA sequence: TGTGCCAGTAGCGACGGAGGACTAGCCAAAAACATTCAGTACTTC. Protein product: CASSDGGLAKNIQYF. Supplemented by reference TRBV19 and TRBJ2-4, the full variable domain reads DGGITQSPKYLFRKEGQNVTLSCEQNLNHDAMYWYRQDPGQGLRLIYYSQIVNDFQKGDIAEGYSVSREKKESFPLTVTSAQKNPTAFYLCASSDGGLAKNIQYFGAGTRLSVL.

The chain links TRBV7-8 to TRBJ2-5; 8 nucleotides match TRBD1. Germline CDR1 SGHVS, CDR2 FQNEAQ. The V segment lost 1 base and the J segment 4 bases; nucleotides outside the gene matches: 11. The CDR3 is 17 amino acids. The CDR3 DNA reads as TGTGCCAGCAGCTTAGGACAGGGGTCTTATGTGGGAGAGACCCAGTACTTC. Its protein product is CASSLGQGSYVGETQYF.

The rearrangement links TRBV7-3 to TRBJ2-3; 8 positions agree with TRBD1. V lost 2 bases, J lost 4 bases, and 2 bases stayed unmatched. The germline V gene has CDR1 SGHTA and CDR2 FQGTGA. This CDR3 spans 14 amino acids. CDR3 protein: CASSLQGAADTQYF. The CDR3 coding sequence is TGTGCCAGCAGCTTACAGGGGGCCGCAGATACGCAGTATTTT.

V usage is TRBV30 and J usage is TRBJ1-2, with D possibly being TRBD1 (5 bases). The CDR3 covers 12 residues. Germline lookup yields CDR1 GTSNPN and CDR2 SVGIG (reference sequence). With 8 bases removed from V and 8 bases from J, the gap between germline ends came to 18 bases. The CDR3 sequence is CAGPGHGRGYTF. CDR3 DNA: TGTGCCGGCCCAGGACATGGTAGAGGCTACACCTTC.

This clone came up once. The gene calls are TRBV6-5 and TRBJ2-4; D remains ambiguous. The CDR3 has 10 residues. Germline lookup yields CDR1 MNHEY and CDR2 SVGAGI. V was pared by 9 bases and J by 2 bases, with 2 bases between. CDR3: CASSKNIQYF. CDR3 sequence (DNA): TGTGCCAGTTCCAAAAACATTCAGTACTTC.

The V call is TRBV27, the J call TRBJ1-5; perhaps TRBD1 as D (5 bases). Germline CDR1 and CDR2: MNHEY and SMNVEV (reference sequence). The V gene lost 2 bases and the J gene lost 3 bases, with 8 bases spanning the gap. The CDR3 extends over 14 amino acids. The CDR3 loop reads CASSLGGDNQPQHF. CDR3 nucleotide sequence: TGTGCCAGCAGTTTAGGGGGGGACAATCAGCCCCAGCATTTT.

This sequence joins TRBV23-1 and TRBJ1-2; maybe TRBD1 (5 bases). TRBV23-1 carries the ORF label, with uncertain function. Trimming cost V 7 bases and J 1 base, with 10 bases left between them. This CDR3 is built from 13 residues. The CDR3 protein is CASTPTDNYGYTF. The CDR3 nucleotides are TGCGCCAGCACCCCGACAGATAACTATGGCTACACCTTC.

The rearrangement joins TRBV28 to TRBJ1-5, with D maybe TRBD1 (6 bases). This CDR3 region has 15 residues. Trimming took 4 bases from V and 5 from J, leaving 15 bases between them. The germline V gene encodes CDR1 MDHEN and CDR2 SYDVKM. The CDR3 nucleotides read TGTGCCAGCAGTTCCCTGGACAGCCAGTATCAGCCCCAGCATTTT. This codes for CASSSLDSQYQPQHF.

This clone was found a few times. The chain is built from TRBV4-3 and TRBJ2-3; TRBD2 aligns across 9 bases. J lost 2 bases, V lost 0 bases, and 6 bases had no gene match. CDR1 and CDR2 (germline): LGHNA, YSLEER. This CDR3 comprises 17 residues. The chain's CDR3 is CASSQDPSGTYTDTQYF. Written as DNA, the CDR3 is TGCGCCAGCAGCCAAGATCCTAGCGGGACGTACACAGATACGCAGTATTTT.

The genes are TRBV6-4 and TRBJ1-1; 9 nucleotides match TRBD1. Per germline, CDR1 MRHNA and CDR2 SNTAGT. The J segment lost 4 bases and the V segment lost 4 bases, leaving 10 bases of the junction unmatched. The length of the CDR3 is 16 residues. CDR3 DNA: TGTGCCAGCAGTGCCTCAGGGACAGGGTACGGCACTGAAGCTTTCTTT. As protein: CASSASGTGYGTEAFF.

This chain connects TRBV10-3 to TRBJ2-1, with D unresolved. V was cut by 6 bases and J by 6 bases, with 15 bases left in between. Germline V gene data show CDR1 as ENHRY and CDR2 as SYGVKD. This CDR3 contains 14 residues. In nucleotides, the CDR3 is TGTGCCATCAGAGTCCACAGTAGTGGCAATGAGCAGTTCTTC. This translates into CAIRVHSSGNEQFF.

The chain uses TRBV10-2 and TRBJ1-2, with TRBD1 as a possible D gene (6 bases). V was clipped by 10 bases and J by 7 bases, with 19 bases between them. The germline gives CDR1 WSHSY, CDR2 SAAADI. The CDR3 loop spans 13 amino acids. The CDR3, as DNA: TGCGCCACCTATTCCGGGACAAATCGTGGCTACACCTTC. Protein: CATYSGTNRGYTF.

The chain couples TRBV27 to TRBJ1-1; D remains ambiguous. Trimming left V 3 bases short and J 0 bases short, with 2 bases between. Looked up from germline, CDR1 is MNHEY and CDR2 is SMNVEV (reference sequence). This CDR3 is built from 12 residues. CDR3 sequence reads: CASSFMNTEAFF. The CDR3 bases are TGTGCCAGCAGTTTCATGAACACTGAAGCTTTCTTT.

This chain connects TRBV19 to TRBJ1-3, with 9 bases identical to TRBD1. V lost 5 bases, J lost 2 bases, and 4 bases stayed unmatched. Germline loops: CDR1 LNHDA, CDR2 SQIVND (reference sequence). The CDR3 contains 15 residues. In DNA form, the CDR3 reads TGTGCCAGTAGTTTTACAGGGGGCACTGGAAACACCATATATTTT. Protein: CASSFTGGTGNTIYF.

This chain links TRBV7-2 with TRBJ2-2, with 13 bases lining up with TRBD2. This CDR3 contains 19 residues. V shed 5 bases and J 4 bases; nucleotides not matched to a gene: 13. Germline CDR1 and CDR2: SGHTA and FQGNSA. CDR3: CASSRRTSGSRVGTGELFF. The CDR3 DNA reads as TGTGCCAGCAGCCGGAGGACTAGCGGGAGCAGGGTGGGCACCGGGGAGCTGTTTTTT.

V is TRBV11-2 and J is TRBJ2-5; D possibly corresponds to TRBD1 (6 bases). Germline-derived CDR1 and CDR2 are SGHAT and FQNNGV. The CDR3 runs 15 residues. V shed 4 bases and J shed 2 bases, with 14 bases lying between them. The CDR3 nucleotides are TGTGCCAGCAGCTCGACCTTCGGACAGCAAGAGACCCAGTACTTC. Translation: CASSSTFGQQETQYF. Using reference TRBV11-2 and TRBJ2-5 for the parts outside the CDR3, the full variable domain is EAGVAQSPRYKIIEKRQSVAFWCNPISGHATLYWYQQILGQGPKLLIQFQNNGVVDDSQLPKDRFSAERLKGVDSTLKIQPAKLEDSAVYLCASSSTFGQQETQYFGPGTRLLVL.

The genes are TRBV2 and TRBJ1-6; the match to TRBD1 covers 10 bases. V dropped 4 bases and J dropped 6; count of bases not matched to a gene: 3. The germline CDR1 and CDR2 sequences are SNHLY and FYNNEI. This CDR3 contains 15 residues. CDR3 residues: CASSARQGANSPLHF. DNA for the CDR3: TGTGCCAGCAGTGCCCGACAGGGGGCTAATTCACCCCTCCACTTT.

The rearrangement uses TRBV2 and TRBJ1-1; 7 bases map to TRBD1. Trimming removed 3 bases from V and 1 base from J; junction bases left unmatched: 2. The CDR3 is 14 amino acids. CDR1 is SNHLY and CDR2 is FYNNEI in the germline V gene. CDR3 sequence reads: CASSDRGPNTEAFF. The DNA for the CDR3 is TGTGCCAGCAGTGATAGGGGGCCGAACACTGAAGCTTTCTTT.

V gene TRBV29-1 combines with J gene TRBJ2-5; possible D gene TRBD1, 5 bases. The ends were cut back, 5 bases at V and 9 bases at J, with 22 bases in the middle. The CDR3 consists of 14 residues. CDR1 and CDR2 (germline): SQVTM, ANQGSEA. This CDR3 is CSVSDPPALGAQYF. In DNA form, the CDR3 reads TGCAGCGTTTCCGACCCGCCGGCCTTAGGGGCCCAGTACTTC.

The chain recombines TRBV4-3 with TRBJ1-1; 8 bases fit TRBD1. Per the germline V gene, CDR1 is LGHNA and CDR2 is YSLEER. The CDR3 sequence is 14 residues long. V lost 4 bases to trimming and J lost 1 base; unmatched junction nucleotides: 2. The CDR3 sequence: CASSPGTGNTEAFF. The CDR3 coding sequence is TGCGCCAGCAGCCCCGGGACAGGGAACACTGAAGCTTTCTTT.

The chain couples TRBV6-5 to TRBJ2-6; weak D call: TRBD1 (6 bases). The ends were cut back, 2 bases at V and 4 bases at J, with 12 bases in the middle. Germline values: CDR1 MNHEY, CDR2 SVGAGI. The CDR3 spans 16 residues. The CDR3 loop is CASSYGRGSGANVLTF. CDR3 coding DNA: TGTGCCAGCAGTTACGGCAGGGGATCCGGGGCCAACGTCCTGACTTTC.